This T cell receptor beta chain emerged from a study of T cell responses to AZD1222 COVID-19 vaccine (dated by TCRdb to 2020 to 2022). Turning to the overall study: AZD1222 recipients with second doses at about 4 weeks or about 12 weeks were pooled, because spike-specific TCR depth and breadth did not differ between schedules. A total of 233 trial participants underwent TCR sequencing, of whom roughly 210 had received two doses of AZD1222 and 26 had received two doses of the MenACWY control vaccine. Enrollment into the trials was organized by age into subgroups of 18-55, 56-69 and 70-plus years, and those subgroups contained approximately 160, 26 and 62 TCR-sequenced participants, respectively.

Study-wide conclusions, independent of this receptor: No day 14 peak-response samples were available, so repertoires were characterized only after the peak T cell response. After two AZD1222 doses, both the breadth and the depth of spike-specific TCRs were significantly higher than at day 0 and than in MenACWY recipients. The 56-69-year group was small, and its depth increase did not reach significance, likely because of low power. Vaccine-associated CD4 TCRs spanned the whole spike protein, with dominant responses in regions 160-218 and 743-854. Epitopes outside the regions mutated in the B.1.351 and B.1.1.7 variants were reportedly recognized by nearly half of the unique spike-specific TCRs. Most participants were white British and females outnumbered males, and the authors suggested that clonal diversity may have been underestimated. Conclusions about previously exposed vaccinees were limited because only six AZD1222 recipients were SARS-CoV-2 seropositive at baseline.

The V end gives up 1 base and the J end 2 bases, leaving 12 bases in the junction not matched to a gene. The CDR3 starts with the cysteine, ends with the phenylalanine, and has 18 residues. Only the CDR3 region is kept as DNA, spanning 54 bases read in frame from base 1. From the germline V gene (reference sequence), CDR1 is GTSNPN and CDR2 is SVGIG. The label giving this sample's time point can be read as: baseline before first vaccination. Vaccinee samples were obtained from the UK trials COV001 and COV002, which included a single-blind randomized controlled phase 2/3 trial of AZD1222 (ChAdOx1 nCoV-19) in healthy adults. For TCRbeta chain sequencing, PBMC samples were collected from trial participants at day 0 and at day 28 after the second dose. Regarding this clone: Its antigen is not yet known. Per-nucleotide qualities are absent, and no much larger clonotype sits a single base away.

The CDR3 regions of human TCRbeta chains were analyzed by immunosequencing. The paper's data handling went like this. Repertoire TCRs were checked for matches against a reference library of SARS-CoV-2-specific TCRs that had been generated using the MIRA antigen-specificity platform. Breadth meant the fraction of unique TCRs that were SARS-CoV-2-associated, whereas depth meant the fraction of total T cells that were SARS-CoV-2-associated. Each spike-specific TCR was assigned to its reactive spike region and to a CD4 or CD8 class using the MIRA data. Log10-transformed breadth and depth values were compared by one-way ANOVA with Sidak's multiple comparisons tests. The table comes from immuneACCESS by way of TCRdb, which keeps in-frame sequences with V and J called. Part of the clones is missing from these tables; in studies checked, under half for an unresolved V gene and the rest for unknown reasons. Clone size and the V and J calls come from that table; the DNA yielded D and trimming. The sample profile shows around 100,000 clones; approximately 86% of them were found once. The leading ten clones occupy 5% to 6.5% of the sample.

In this chain, TRBV30 is recombined with TRBJ2-3; 10 nucleotides in the junction match TRBD2. The TCR was taken from an adult in good health. Source: peripheral blood, taken on day 0 of AZD1222 vaccination. The base sequence is TGTGCCTGGAGTGCGAGTCTCCTTAGCGGGAGGACCACAGATACGCAGTATTTT. This gives the protein CAWSASLLSGRTTDTQYF.